The clone carrying this T cell receptor beta chain has only a few counts. Its target is not known. Amplification by 5'RACE using constant-segment primers produced TCR alpha and TCR beta cDNA libraries that carried sample barcodes and UMIs. TCRdb reanalysed the 5' RACE reads using MiXCR and keeps one entry per CDR3 protein. Of about 180,000 distinct CDR3 sequences in the sample, 15% to 20% were seen once. These data belong to a study of T-cell memory formation after mild COVID-19. There are 17 residues in the CDR3. General study findings and limits: Clones contracting over day 15 to 85 were CD4/CD8 balanced, with later expanders leaning CD4+. The appearance of some responding clones in pre-infection memory suggested that cross-reactive memory joined. Contracting CD4+ clones lay largely in CM and EM, with CD8+ ones residing in EMRA.

The TCR sequence derives from a young man who had mild COVID-19 (a few samples of this study predate the infection). Cell type and time point are not known. V usage is TRBV21-1 and J usage is TRBJ1-5. TRBV21-1 is a listed pseudogene. Material: PBMCs or a T cell subset sorted from them (not recorded which). The CDR3 DNA follows: TGTGCCAGCAGCAAAGCGAAAAGGGAAGTAGGCAATCAGCCCCAGCATTTT. Its translation: CASSKAKREVGNQPQHF.